These 13 T cell receptor beta chains came from one sample sequenced in a study of shared clonotypes between healthy human individuals. CD45RO-negative cells were positively selected for CCR7, leaving out terminally differentiated effector memory CD45RA+ cells. The data were produced by immunoSEQ multiplex PCR, yet TCRdb's version contains in-frame clones alone and is incomplete. The data contain about 1.9 million clones, 90% to 95% of them singletons. Sample: naive CD8+ T cells from PBMCs. The receptors were gathered from a man aged 18-30 years in good health. Some clones in this sample may be carry-over from other donors' samples.

The chain recombines TRBV11-2 with TRBJ2-1; D ambiguous. Germline V CDR1 and CDR2: SGHAT, FQNNGV. The CDR3 extends over 12 amino acids. The V gene lost 5 bases and the J gene lost 10 bases, with 12 bases spanning the gap. Written as DNA, the CDR3 is TGTGCCAGCAGCCTAAACTTAGGGGAGCAGTTCTTC. It codes for CASSLNLGEQFF.

The chain combines TRBV4-3 with TRBJ1-5; maybe TRBD1 (5 bases). This CDR3 region has 15 residues. Trimming removed 0 bases from V and 3 bases from J, with 9 bases in between. Germline V gene sequence: CDR1 LGHNA, CDR2 YSLEER. The CDR3 region is CASSQDNRYNQPQHF. The CDR3 region has the DNA TGCGCCAGCAGCCAAGATAACAGGTACAATCAGCCCCAGCATTTT.

This chain connects TRBV18 to TRBJ2-4; a possible D gene is TRBD1 (6 bases). The length of the CDR3 is 18 residues. Germline loops: CDR1 KGHSH, CDR2 LQKENI. Deletions cut 3 bases from V and 0 bases from J, with 18 bases between. The CDR3 DNA is TGTGCCAGCTCACCCCTGAGCAGGACAGTGCTAGCCAAAAACATTCAGTACTTC. Amino acid sequence: CASSPLSRTVLAKNIQYF.

The gene calls are TRBV9 and TRBJ1-2; D uncertain. The CDR3 sequence is 16 residues long. Germline V CDR1 and CDR2: SGDLS, YYNGEE. V lost 4 bases and J 0 bases, leaving 16 bases between the germline ends. The CDR3 coding sequence is TGTGCCAGCAGCCCCGGACCGGGCCTCACTAACTATGGCTACACCTTC. Amino acids: CASSPGPGLTNYGYTF.

The rearrangement links TRBV7-9 to TRBJ2-1, with 7 positions matching TRBD2. With 5 bases clipped from V and 2 bases from J, the junction kept 6 bases outside the gene matches. Germline assignment: CDR1 SEHNR and CDR2 FQNEAQ (reference sequence). This CDR3 contains 15 residues. As DNA, the CDR3 is TGTGCCAGCAGCCCGGTGGCGGGGGCCTACAATGAGCAGTTCTTC. Translating gives CASSPVAGAYNEQFF.

The chain is built from TRBV29-1 and TRBJ1-1, with D possibly matching TRBD1 (5 bases). The V end lost 4 bases, the J end lost 0 bases, and 12 bases lay between the germline ends. The CDR3 spans 14 residues. The V gene's germline CDR1 is SQVTM and CDR2 ANQGSEA. The CDR3 here is CSVAQGLMNTEAFF. CDR3 coding DNA: TGCAGCGTTGCTCAGGGCCTTATGAACACTGAAGCTTTCTTT.

V and J are TRBV7-9 and TRBJ2-7, with D perhaps TRBD1 or TRBD2 (5 bases each). V shed 3 bases and J shed 4 bases, with 13 bases lying between them. The CDR3 has 14 residues. Germline CDR1 is SEHNR and CDR2 is FQNEAQ (reference sequence). The CDR3 loop reads CASSFSIGGYEQYF. As DNA, the CDR3 is TGTGCCAGCAGCTTTAGTATTGGGGGATACGAGCAGTACTTC.

The chain combines TRBV10-2 with TRBJ2-1; D is undetermined. CDR1 and CDR2 from the germline V gene are WSHSY and SAAADI. The CDR3 consists of 13 residues. The V gene lost 8 bases and the J gene lost 0 bases, with 8 bases spanning the gap. This chain's CDR3 is CASRWSSYNEQFF. CDR3 DNA: TGCGCCAGCCGGTGGAGCTCCTACAATGAGCAGTTCTTC.

The rearrangement joins TRBV29-1 to TRBJ1-2; D might be TRBD1 (5 bases). Trimming stripped 1 base from V and 4 bases from J, with 25 bases between. The length of the CDR3 is 18 residues. Germline loops: CDR1 SQVTM, CDR2 ANQGSEA. CDR3 bases: TGCAGCGTTGAAGGGCCACTTCCCGAGCAGGGTTATTTCTATGGCTACACCTTC. Its translation is CSVEGPLPEQGYFYGYTF.

V usage is TRBV10-3 and J usage is TRBJ2-1, with 11 bases aligning to TRBD2. The germline V gene encodes CDR1 ENHRY and CDR2 SYGVKD. This CDR3 has 16 residues. With V trimmed by 1 base and J by 9 bases, 8 bases remained unmatched. Here the CDR3 reads CAISEWIAGGLTEQFF. The CDR3 region has the DNA TGTGCCATCAGTGAGTGGATAGCGGGAGGGTTAACTGAGCAGTTCTTC.

The chain is built from TRBV9 and TRBJ2-5, with 8 positions matching TRBD1. After removal of 4 bases from V and 5 bases from J, the junction contained 16 bases not matched to a gene. The CDR3 runs to 17 residues. Looked up from germline, CDR1 is SGDLS and CDR2 is YYNGEE. CDR3 protein: CASSPVPLQGVLETQYF. The CDR3 nucleotides are TGTGCCAGCAGCCCAGTTCCCTTACAGGGGGTCTTGGAGACCCAGTACTTC.

V is TRBV19 and J is TRBJ2-1, with no clear D. V lost 3 bases to trimming and J lost 4 bases, with 10 bases between them. This CDR3 is built from 14 residues. The V gene's germline CDR1 is LNHDA and CDR2 SQIVND (reference sequence). CDR3 sequence: CASSIEIRYNEQFF. CDR3 bases: TGTGCCAGTAGTATTGAAATACGGTACAATGAGCAGTTCTTC.

The V and J genes are TRBV30 and TRBJ1-5; no firm D call. This CDR3 region has 12 residues. Germline values: CDR1 GTSNPN, CDR2 SVGIG (reference sequence). Trimming removed 2 bases from V and 9 bases from J, with 11 bases in between. DNA of the CDR3: TGTGCCTGGAGTCCCGGGGTACGGCCCCAGCATTTT. This encodes CAWSPGVRPQHF.